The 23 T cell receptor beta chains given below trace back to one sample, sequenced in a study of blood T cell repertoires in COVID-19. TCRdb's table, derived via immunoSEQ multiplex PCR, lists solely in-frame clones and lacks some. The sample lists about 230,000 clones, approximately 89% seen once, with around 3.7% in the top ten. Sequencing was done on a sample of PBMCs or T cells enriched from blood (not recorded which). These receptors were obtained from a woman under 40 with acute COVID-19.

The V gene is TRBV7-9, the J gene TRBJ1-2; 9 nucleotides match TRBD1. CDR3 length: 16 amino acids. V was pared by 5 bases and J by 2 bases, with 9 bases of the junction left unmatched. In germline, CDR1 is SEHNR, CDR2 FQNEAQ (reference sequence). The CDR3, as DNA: TGTGCCAGCAGCCTTCCCGGGACAGGGCAAAACTATGGCTACACCTTC. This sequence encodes CASSLPGTGQNYGYTF.

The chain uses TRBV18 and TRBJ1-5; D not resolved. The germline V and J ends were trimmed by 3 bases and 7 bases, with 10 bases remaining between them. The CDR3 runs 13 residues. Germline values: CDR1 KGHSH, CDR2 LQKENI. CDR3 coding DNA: TGTGCCAGCTCACCGGGTTCGGGGCAGCCCCAGCATTTT. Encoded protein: CASSPGSGQPQHF.

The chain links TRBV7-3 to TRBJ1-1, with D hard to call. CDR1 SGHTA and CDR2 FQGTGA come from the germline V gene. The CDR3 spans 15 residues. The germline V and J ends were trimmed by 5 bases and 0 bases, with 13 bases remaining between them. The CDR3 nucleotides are TGTGCCAGCAGCCGGTCCGGAGGGATGAACACTGAAGCTTTCTTT. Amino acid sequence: CASSRSGGMNTEAFF.

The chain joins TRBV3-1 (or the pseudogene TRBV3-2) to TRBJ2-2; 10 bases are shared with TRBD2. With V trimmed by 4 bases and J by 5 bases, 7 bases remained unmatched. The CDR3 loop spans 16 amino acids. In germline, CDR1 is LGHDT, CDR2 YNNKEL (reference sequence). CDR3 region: CASSPGGLALTGELFF. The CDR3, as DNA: TGTGCCAGCAGCCCAGGGGGACTAGCGTTGACCGGGGAGCTGTTTTTT.

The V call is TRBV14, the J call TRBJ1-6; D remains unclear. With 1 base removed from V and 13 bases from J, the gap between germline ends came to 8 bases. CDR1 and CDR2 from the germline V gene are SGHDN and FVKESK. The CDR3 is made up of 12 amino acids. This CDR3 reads CASSQGGRPLHF. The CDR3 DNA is TGTGCCAGCAGCCAAGGAGGTCGCCCCCTCCACTTT.

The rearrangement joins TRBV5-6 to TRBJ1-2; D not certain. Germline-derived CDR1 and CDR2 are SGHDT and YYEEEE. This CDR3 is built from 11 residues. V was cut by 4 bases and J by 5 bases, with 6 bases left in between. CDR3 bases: TGTGCCAGCAGCCGACAATATGGCTACACCTTC. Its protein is CASSRQYGYTF.

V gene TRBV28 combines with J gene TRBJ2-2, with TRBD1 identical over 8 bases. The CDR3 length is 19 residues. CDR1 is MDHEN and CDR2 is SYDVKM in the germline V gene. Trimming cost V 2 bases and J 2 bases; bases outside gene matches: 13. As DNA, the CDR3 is TGTGCCAGCAGTTTACTACAGGGGGAGCACGGTCTTAACACCGGGGAGCTGTTTTTT. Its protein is CASSLLQGEHGLNTGELFF.

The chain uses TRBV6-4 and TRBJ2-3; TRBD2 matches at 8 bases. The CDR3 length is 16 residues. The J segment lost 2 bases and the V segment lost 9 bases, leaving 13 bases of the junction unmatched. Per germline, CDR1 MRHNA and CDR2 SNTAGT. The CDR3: CASSSNQRGNTDTQYF. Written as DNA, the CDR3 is TGTGCCAGTTCTTCGAATCAGCGGGGGAACACAGATACGCAGTATTTT.

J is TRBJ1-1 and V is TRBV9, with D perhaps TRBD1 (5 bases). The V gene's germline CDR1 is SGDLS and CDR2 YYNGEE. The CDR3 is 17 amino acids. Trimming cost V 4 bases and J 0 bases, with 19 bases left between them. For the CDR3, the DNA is TGTGCCAGCAGCCCTGAGTGGGGTGGAGGGGTGAACACTGAAGCTTTCTTT. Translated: CASSPEWGGGVNTEAFF.

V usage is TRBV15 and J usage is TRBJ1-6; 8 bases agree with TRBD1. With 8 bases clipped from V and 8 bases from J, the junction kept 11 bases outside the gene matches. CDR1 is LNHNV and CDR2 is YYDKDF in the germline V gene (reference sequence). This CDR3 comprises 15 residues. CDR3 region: CATRTGFGSDSPLHF. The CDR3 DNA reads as TGTGCCACCCGGACAGGGTTTGGTTCGGATTCACCCCTCCACTTT.

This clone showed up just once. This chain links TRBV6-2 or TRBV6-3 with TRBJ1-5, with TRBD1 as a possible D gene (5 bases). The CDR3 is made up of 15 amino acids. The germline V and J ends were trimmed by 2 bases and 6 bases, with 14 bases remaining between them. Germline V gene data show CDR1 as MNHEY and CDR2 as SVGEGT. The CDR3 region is CASSYVSGRGQPQHF. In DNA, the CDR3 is TGTGCCAGCAGTTACGTCTCCGGGAGGGGTCAGCCCCAGCATTTT.

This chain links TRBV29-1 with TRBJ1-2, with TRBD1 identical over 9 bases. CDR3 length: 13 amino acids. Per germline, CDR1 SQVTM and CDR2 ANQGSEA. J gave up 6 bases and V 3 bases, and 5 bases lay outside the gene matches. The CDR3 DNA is TGCAGCGTTGACGGGACAGGGAGCCATGGCTACACCTTC. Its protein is CSVDGTGSHGYTF.

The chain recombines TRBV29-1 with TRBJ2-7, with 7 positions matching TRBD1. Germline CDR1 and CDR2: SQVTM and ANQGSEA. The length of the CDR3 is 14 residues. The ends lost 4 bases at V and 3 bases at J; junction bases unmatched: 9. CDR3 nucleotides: TGCAGCGTTGGCGCCGGGACAGTCAGCTACGAGCAGTACTTC. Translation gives CSVGAGTVSYEQYF.

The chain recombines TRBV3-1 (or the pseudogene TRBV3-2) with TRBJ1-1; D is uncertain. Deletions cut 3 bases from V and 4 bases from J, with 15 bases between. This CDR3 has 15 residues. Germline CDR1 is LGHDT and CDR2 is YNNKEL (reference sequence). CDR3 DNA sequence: TGTGCCAGCAGCCAGGCGGTATGGGGAGGCACTGAAGCTTTCTTT. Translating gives CASSQAVWGGTEAFF.

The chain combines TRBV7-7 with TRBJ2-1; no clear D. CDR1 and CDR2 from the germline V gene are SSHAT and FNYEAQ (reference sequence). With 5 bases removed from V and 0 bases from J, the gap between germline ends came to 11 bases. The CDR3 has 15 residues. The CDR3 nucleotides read TGTGCCAGCAGCCTAGACCGTAGCTCCTACAATGAGCAGTTCTTC. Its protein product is CASSLDRSSYNEQFF.

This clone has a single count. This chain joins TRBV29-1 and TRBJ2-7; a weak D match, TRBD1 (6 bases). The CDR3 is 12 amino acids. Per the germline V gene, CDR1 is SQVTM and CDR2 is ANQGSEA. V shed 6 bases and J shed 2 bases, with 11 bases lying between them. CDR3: CSVGDRTYEQYF. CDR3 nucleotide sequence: TGCAGCGTGGGTGACAGGACCTACGAGCAGTACTTC.

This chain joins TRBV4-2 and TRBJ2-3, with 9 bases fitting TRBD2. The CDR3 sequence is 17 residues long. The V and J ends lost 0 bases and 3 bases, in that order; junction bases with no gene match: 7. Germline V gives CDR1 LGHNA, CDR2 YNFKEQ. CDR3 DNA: TGTGCCAGCAGCCAAGATGGCGCGGGGGGGCCGACAGATACGCAGTATTTT. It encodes CASSQDGAGGPTDTQYF.

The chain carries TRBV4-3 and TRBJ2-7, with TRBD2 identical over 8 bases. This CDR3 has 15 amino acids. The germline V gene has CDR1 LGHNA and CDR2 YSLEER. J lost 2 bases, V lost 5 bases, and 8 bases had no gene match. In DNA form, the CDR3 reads TGCGCCAGCAGCACGCTCCGGGGGGGTACCTACGAGCAGTACTTC. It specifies CASSTLRGGTYEQYF.

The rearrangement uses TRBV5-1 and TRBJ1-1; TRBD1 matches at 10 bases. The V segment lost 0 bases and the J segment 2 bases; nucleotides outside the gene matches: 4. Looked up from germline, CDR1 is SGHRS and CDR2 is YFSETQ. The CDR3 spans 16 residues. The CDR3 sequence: CASSLAPTGGNTEAFF. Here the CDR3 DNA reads TGCGCCAGCAGCTTGGCGCCGACAGGGGGCAACACTGAAGCTTTCTTT.

The CDR3 region is CATSSRGYYQPQHF. The CDR3 DNA sequence: TGTGCCACCAGCAGCAGGGGGTATTACCAGCCCCAGCATTTT. V is TRBV15 and J is TRBJ1-5; 7 bases map to TRBD1. The CDR3 runs 14 residues. The germline V gene has CDR1 LNHNV and CDR2 YYDKDF (reference sequence). V was pared by 3 bases and J by 7 bases, with 6 bases of the junction left unmatched.

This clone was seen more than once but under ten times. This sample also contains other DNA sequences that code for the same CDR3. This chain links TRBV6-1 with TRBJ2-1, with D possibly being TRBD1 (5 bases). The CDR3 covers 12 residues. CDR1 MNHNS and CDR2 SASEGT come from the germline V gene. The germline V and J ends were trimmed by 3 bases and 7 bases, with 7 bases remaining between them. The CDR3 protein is CASSEGRNEQFF. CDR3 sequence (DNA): TGTGCCAGCAGTGAGGGGCGGAATGAGCAGTTCTTC.

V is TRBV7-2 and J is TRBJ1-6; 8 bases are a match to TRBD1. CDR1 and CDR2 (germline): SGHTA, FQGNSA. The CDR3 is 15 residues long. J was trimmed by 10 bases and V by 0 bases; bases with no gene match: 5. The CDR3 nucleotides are TGTGCCAGCAGCTTAGCCCCACAGGGGGACTCACCCCTCCACTTT. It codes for CASSLAPQGDSPLHF.

Here the CDR3 reads CASSVYYQETQYF. CDR3 coding DNA: TGTGCCAGCTCAGTTTATTACCAAGAGACCCAGTACTTC. The V gene is TRBV18, the J gene TRBJ2-5, with D unresolved. The CDR3 length is 13 residues. The germline V and J ends were trimmed by 5 bases and 0 bases, with 7 bases remaining between them. Per the germline V gene, CDR1 is KGHSH and CDR2 is LQKENI. The full variable domain, in which reference TRBV18 and TRBJ2-5 provide the parts outside the CDR3, is NAGVMQNPRHLVRRRGQEARLRCSPMKGHSHVYWYRQLPEEGLKFMVYLQKENIIDESGMPKERFSAEFPKEGPSILRIQQVVRGDSAAYFCASSVYYQETQYFGPGTRLLVL.